This T cell receptor beta chain was identified during a study of CD8 T cells in Susac syndrome. Study information: Each patient with Susac syndrome, at the time of blood draw, was therapy-naive, on corticosteroids, or on intravenous immunoglobulin alone.

Overall study results and limits: CD4+ repertoires of Susac syndrome patients lacked detectable clonal expansion.

A note on this clonotype: Its antigen is unidentified.

The authors negatively isolated CD8+ and CD4+ T cells and FACS-enriched TEMRA cells. The authors reverse transcribed roughly 0.5 to 1 ug RNA with random hexamers. The TCR beta CDR3 was amplified by immunoSEQ multiplex PCR across 54 Vbeta, 13 Jbeta. TCRdb ran MiXCR on the immunoSEQ multiplex PCR reads and lists one entry per CDR3 protein. The table shows approximately 77,000 distinct CDR3 sequences, with roughly 91% occurring only once. The sequence was collected from a human donor with Susac syndrome. The sequenced sample was CD4+ T cells from PBMCs.

The CDR3 reads CASSLLGQGNTGELFF. Here the CDR3 DNA reads TGTGCCAGCAGCCTCCTTGGACAGGGGAACACCGGGGAGCTGTTTTTT. This chain links TRBV5-6 with TRBJ2-2; the match to TRBD1 covers 8 bases. Germline assignment: CDR1 SGHDT and CDR2 YYEEEE. The CDR3 has 16 residues. V was clipped by 4 bases and J by 1 base; unmatched bases: 6. The whole variable domain, remainder taken from reference TRBV5-6 and TRBJ2-2, is DAGVTQSPTHLIKTRGQQVTLRCSPKSGHDTVSWYQQALGQGPQFIFQYYEEEERQRGNFPDRFSGHQFPNYSSELNVNALLLGDSALYLCASSLLGQGNTGELFFGEGSRLTVL.